These T cell receptor beta chains were read from a single sample in a study of response to subunit inactivated influenza vaccine. Each CDR3 protein is one row after TCRdb ran MiXCR on the RT-PCR reads. In the table there are about 540,000 distinct CDR3 sequences, under 30% of which are singletons. These same records also appear under a second study, on T cells expressing NK-cell markers.

The sequenced sample was CD4+ T cells sorted from PBMCs, obtained about 11 days after vaccination. These receptor sequences come from a man between 50 and 59 years old who received an inactivated influenza vaccine. Both conserved end residues are part of each CDR3. The D gene is left open where the match is weak. The size field is filled for only some rows; it gives once, few, many or a size class.

j_call: TRBJ2-7; clone_size: NA; d_call: TRBD2; v_call: TRBV11-2; cdr3_nt: TGTGCCAGCAGGTCGATAGCGGGAAAGGTTTACGAGCAGTACTTC; cdr3_aa: CASRSIAGKVYEQYF
j_call: TRBJ2-1; clone_size: NA; d_call: NA; v_call: TRBV3-1; cdr3_nt: TGTGCCAGCACCCTGTCGGGGAAGAATGAGCAGTTCTTC; cdr3_aa: CASTLSGKNEQFF
j_call: TRBJ1-2; clone_size: many; d_call: NA; v_call: TRBV7-9; cdr3_nt: TGTGCCAGCAGCTTTGGGAGCGGGGAATATGGCTACACCTTC; cdr3_aa: CASSFGSGEYGYTF
j_call: TRBJ2-7; clone_size: NA; d_call: NA; v_call: TRBV6-2/TRBV6-3; cdr3_nt: TGTGCCAGCAGCGTTACAGGGTACTACGAGCAGTACTTC; cdr3_aa: CASSVTGYYEQYF
j_call: TRBJ1-1; clone_size: few; d_call: NA; v_call: TRBV10-3; cdr3_nt: TGTGCCATCAGTGATTCAGGAAGGAACACTGAAGCTTTCTTT; cdr3_aa: CAISDSGRNTEAFF
j_call: TRBJ1-5; clone_size: NA; d_call: NA; v_call: TRBV30; cdr3_nt: TGTGCCTGGAGTGCCCGGCACACCATAAATCAGCCCCAGCATTTT; cdr3_aa: CAWSARHTINQPQHF
j_call: TRBJ1-4; clone_size: NA; d_call: NA; v_call: TRBV20-1; cdr3_nt: TGCAGTGCTAGAGCTTTTGAAAAACTGTTTTTT; cdr3_aa: CSARAFEKLFF
j_call: TRBJ2-1; clone_size: NA; d_call: TRBD2; v_call: TRBV5-1; cdr3_nt: TGCGCCAGCAGCCCCCCCACAGCGGGAGTTTCTTACAATGAGCAGTTCTTC; cdr3_aa: CASSPPTAGVSYNEQFF
j_call: TRBJ2-5; clone_size: few; d_call: NA; v_call: TRBV5-1; cdr3_nt: TGCGCCAGCAGCTTGGGTCCAGAGCAAGAGACCCAGTACTTC; cdr3_aa: CASSLGPEQETQYF
j_call: TRBJ2-5; clone_size: NA; d_call: NA; v_call: TRBV12-3/TRBV12-4; cdr3_nt: TGTGCCAGCACCCCCAGGGAGTCGATAAAGACCCAGTACTTC; cdr3_aa: CASTPRESIKTQYF
j_call: TRBJ1-6; clone_size: few; d_call: TRBD1; v_call: TRBV12-3/TRBV12-4; cdr3_nt: TGTGCCAGCAGTAAAACAGGGGGCTATTCACCCCTCCACTTT; cdr3_aa: CASSKTGGYSPLHF